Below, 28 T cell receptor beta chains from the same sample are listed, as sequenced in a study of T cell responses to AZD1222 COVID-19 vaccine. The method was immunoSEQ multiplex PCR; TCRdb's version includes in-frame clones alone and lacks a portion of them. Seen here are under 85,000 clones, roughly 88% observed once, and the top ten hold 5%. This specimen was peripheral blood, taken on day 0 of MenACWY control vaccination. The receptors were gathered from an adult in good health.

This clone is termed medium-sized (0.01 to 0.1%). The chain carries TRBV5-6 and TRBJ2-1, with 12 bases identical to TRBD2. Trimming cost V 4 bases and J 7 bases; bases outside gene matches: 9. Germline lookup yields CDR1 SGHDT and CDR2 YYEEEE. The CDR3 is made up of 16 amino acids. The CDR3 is CASSNHLAGGLNEQFF. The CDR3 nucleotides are TGTGCCAGCAGCAACCATCTAGCGGGGGGGCTAAATGAGCAGTTCTTC.

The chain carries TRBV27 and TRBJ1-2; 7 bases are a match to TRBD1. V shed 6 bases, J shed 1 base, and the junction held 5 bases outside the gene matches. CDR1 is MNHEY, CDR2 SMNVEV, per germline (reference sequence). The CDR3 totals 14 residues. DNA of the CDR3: TGTGCCAGCAGCAGGGGGGGGTTTAACTATGGCTACACCTTC. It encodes CASSRGGFNYGYTF.

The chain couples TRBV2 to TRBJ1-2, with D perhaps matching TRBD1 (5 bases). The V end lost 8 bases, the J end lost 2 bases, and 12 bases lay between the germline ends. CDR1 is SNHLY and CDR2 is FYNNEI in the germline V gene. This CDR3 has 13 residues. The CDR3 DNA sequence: TGTGCCAGCGGGGCGGGGGAAAACTATGGCTACACCTTC. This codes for CASGAGENYGYTF.

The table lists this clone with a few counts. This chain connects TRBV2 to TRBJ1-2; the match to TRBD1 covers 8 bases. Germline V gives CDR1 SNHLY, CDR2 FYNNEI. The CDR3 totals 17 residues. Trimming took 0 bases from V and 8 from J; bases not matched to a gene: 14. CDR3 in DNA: TGTGCCAGCAGTGAAGCGCTTCGGGGGCAGGGGGCCGGCGGCTACACCTTC. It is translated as CASSEALRGQGAGGYTF.

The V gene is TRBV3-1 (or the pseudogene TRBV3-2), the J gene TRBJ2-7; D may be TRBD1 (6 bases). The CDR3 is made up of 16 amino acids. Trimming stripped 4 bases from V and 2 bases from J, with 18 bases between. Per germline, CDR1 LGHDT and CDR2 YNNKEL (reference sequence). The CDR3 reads CASSPEDRRPPYEQYF. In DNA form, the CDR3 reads TGTGCCAGCAGCCCGGAAGACAGGCGCCCCCCCTACGAGCAGTACTTC.

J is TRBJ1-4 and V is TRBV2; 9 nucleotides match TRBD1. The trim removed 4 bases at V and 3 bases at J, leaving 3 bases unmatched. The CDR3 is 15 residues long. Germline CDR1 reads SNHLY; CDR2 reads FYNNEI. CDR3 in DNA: TGTGCCAGCAGTGTAACAGGGGGCCCTAATGAAAAACTGTTTTTT. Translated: CASSVTGGPNEKLFF.

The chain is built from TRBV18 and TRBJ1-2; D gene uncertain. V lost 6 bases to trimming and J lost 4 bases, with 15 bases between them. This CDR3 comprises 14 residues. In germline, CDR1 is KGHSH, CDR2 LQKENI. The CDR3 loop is CASSLDGVSYGYTF. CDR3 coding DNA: TGTGCCAGCTCCCTTGATGGCGTCAGCTATGGCTACACCTTC.

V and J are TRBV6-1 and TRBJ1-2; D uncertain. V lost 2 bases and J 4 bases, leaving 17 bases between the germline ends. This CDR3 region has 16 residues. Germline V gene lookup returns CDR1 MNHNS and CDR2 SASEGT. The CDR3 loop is CASSEIGGFQSYGYTF. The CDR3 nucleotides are TGTGCCAGCAGTGAAATCGGCGGGTTCCAGAGCTATGGCTACACCTTC.

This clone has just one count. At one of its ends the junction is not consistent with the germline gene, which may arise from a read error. CDR3 nucleotides: TGTGCCAGCAGCGCCGGGACGGATTATGACTACACCTTC. Its protein is CASSAGTDYDYTF. This chain links TRBV6-5 with TRBJ1-2; D perhaps matches TRBD1 (5 bases). The CDR3 has 13 residues. Germline V gives CDR1 MNHEY, CDR2 SVGAGI.

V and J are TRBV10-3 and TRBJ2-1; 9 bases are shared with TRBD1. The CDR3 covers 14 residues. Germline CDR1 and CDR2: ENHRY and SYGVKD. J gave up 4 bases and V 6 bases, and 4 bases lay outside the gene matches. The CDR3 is CAISGQGLYNEQFF. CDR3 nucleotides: TGTGCCATCAGCGGACAGGGGCTATACAATGAGCAGTTCTTC.

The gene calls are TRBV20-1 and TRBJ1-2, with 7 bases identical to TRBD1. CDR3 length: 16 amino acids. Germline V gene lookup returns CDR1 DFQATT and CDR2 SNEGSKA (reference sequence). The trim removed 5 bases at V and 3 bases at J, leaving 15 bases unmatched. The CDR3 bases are TGCAGTGCTCGTGGGATAGGGGGCGAATATTACTATGGCTACACCTTC. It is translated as CSARGIGGEYYYGYTF.

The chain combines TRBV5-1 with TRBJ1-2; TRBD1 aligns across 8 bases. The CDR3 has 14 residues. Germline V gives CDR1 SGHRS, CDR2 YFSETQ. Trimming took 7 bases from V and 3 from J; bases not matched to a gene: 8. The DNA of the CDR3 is TGCGCCAGCGGGCTGCCGGGACAGGACTATGGCTACACCTTC. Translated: CASGLPGQDYGYTF.

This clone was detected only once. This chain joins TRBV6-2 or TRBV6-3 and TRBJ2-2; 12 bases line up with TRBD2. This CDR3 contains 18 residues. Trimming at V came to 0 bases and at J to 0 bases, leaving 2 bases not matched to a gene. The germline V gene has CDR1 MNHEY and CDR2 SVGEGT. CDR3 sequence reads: CASSYSRLAGANTGELFF. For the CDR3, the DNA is TGTGCCAGCAGTTACTCGCGACTAGCGGGGGCGAACACCGGGGAGCTGTTTTTT.

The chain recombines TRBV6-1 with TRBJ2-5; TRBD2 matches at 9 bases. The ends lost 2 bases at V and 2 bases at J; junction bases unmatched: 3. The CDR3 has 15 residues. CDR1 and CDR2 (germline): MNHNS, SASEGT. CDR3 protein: CASSESGGTQETQYF. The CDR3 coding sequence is TGTGCCAGCAGTGAAAGCGGGGGGACACAAGAGACCCAGTACTTC.

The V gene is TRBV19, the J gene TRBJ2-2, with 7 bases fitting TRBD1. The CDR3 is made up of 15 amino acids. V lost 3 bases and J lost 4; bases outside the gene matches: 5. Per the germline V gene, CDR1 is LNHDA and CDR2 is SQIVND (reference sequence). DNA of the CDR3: TGTGCCAGTAGTATCGCAGGGGGAATCACCGGGGAGCTGTTTTTT. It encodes CASSIAGGITGELFF.

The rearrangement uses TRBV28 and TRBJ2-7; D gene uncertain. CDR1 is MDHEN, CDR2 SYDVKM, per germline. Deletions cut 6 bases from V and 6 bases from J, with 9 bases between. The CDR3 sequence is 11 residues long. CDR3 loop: CASRSLTEQYF. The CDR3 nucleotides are TGTGCCAGCAGGTCCCTCACCGAGCAGTACTTC.

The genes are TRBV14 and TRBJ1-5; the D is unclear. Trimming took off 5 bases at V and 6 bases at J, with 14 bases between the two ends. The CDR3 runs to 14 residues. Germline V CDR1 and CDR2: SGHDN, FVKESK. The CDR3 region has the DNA TGTGCCAGCAGCGAGGAAAGGTCCCCTCAGCCCCAGCATTTT. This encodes CASSEERSPQPQHF.

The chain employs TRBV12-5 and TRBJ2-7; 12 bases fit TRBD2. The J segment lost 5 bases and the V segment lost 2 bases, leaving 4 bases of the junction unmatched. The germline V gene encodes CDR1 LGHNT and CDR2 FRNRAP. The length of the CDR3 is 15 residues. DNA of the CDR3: TGTGCTAGTGGTTTGCTAGCGGGGGGGCGGGACGAGCAGTACTTC. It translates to CASGLLAGGRDEQYF.

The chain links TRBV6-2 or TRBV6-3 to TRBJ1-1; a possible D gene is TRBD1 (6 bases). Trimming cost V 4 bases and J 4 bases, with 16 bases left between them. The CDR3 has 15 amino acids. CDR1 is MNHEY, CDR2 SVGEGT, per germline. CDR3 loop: CASSSWGGLGTEAFF. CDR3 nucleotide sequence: TGTGCCAGCAGTTCGTGGGGGGGGCTGGGCACTGAAGCTTTCTTT.

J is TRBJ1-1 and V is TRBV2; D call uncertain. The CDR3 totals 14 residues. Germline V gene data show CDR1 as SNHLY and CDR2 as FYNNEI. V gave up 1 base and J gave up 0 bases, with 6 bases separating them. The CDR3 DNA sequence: TGTGCCAGCAGTGAAGGCAGCGTGAACACTGAAGCTTTCTTT. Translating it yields CASSEGSVNTEAFF.

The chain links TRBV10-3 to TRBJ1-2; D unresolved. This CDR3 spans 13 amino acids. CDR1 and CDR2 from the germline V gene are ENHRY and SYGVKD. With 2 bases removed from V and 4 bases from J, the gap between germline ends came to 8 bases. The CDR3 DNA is TGTGCCATCAGTGAGACAGAAACCTATGGCTACACCTTC. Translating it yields CAISETETYGYTF.

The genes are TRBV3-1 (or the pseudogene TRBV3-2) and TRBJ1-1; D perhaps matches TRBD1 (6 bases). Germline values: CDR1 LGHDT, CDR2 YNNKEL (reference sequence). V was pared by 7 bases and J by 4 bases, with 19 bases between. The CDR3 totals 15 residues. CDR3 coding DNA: TGTGCCAGCACCCTCGGCAACAGGGAAAGCACTGAAGCTTTCTTT. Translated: CASTLGNRESTEAFF.

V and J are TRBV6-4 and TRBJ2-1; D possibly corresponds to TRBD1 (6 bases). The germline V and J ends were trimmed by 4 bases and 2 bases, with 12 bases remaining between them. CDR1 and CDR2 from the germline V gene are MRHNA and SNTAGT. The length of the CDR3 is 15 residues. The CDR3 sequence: CASSVSGDAYNEQFF. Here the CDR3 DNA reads TGTGCCAGCAGTGTTTCAGGGGACGCCTACAATGAGCAGTTCTTC.

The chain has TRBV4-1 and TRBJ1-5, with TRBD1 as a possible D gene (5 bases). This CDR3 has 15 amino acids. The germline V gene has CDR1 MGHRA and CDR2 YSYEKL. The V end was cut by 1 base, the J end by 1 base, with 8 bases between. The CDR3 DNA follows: TGCGCCAGCAGCCAAGCGGGGGAAAGCAATCAGCCCCAGCATTTT. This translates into CASSQAGESNQPQHF.

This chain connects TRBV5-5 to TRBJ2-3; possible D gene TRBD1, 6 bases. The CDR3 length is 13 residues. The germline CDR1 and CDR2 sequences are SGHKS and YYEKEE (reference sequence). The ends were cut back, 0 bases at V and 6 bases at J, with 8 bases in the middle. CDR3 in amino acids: CASSLGGPDTQYF. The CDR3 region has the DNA TGTGCCAGCAGCTTGGGGGGGCCGGATACGCAGTATTTT.

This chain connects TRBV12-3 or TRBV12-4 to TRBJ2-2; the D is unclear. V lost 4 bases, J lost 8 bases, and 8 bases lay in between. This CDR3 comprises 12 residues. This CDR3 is CASSSLGGELFF. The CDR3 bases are TGTGCCAGCAGTTCACTGGGGGGGGAGCTGTTTTTT.

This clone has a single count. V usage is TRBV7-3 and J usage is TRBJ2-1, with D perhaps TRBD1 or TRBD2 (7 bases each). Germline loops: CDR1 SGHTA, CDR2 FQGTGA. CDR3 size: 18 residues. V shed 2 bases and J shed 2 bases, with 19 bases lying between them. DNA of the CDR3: TGTGCCAGCAGCTTATCGGCAGGGGGAGGGAAGGCCTACAATGAGCAGTTCTTC. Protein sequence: CASSLSAGGGKAYNEQFF.

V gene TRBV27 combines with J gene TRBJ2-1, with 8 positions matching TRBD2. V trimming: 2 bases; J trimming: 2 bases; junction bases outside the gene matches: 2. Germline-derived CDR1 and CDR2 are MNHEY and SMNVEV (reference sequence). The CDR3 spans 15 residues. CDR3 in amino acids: CASSLAGGTYNEQFF. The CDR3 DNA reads TGTGCCAGCAGTTTAGCGGGGGGCACCTACAATGAGCAGTTCTTC.